These T cell receptor beta chains were read from a single sample in a study of cytomegalovirus exposure and HLA in healthy donors. The repertoire was sequenced with immunoSEQ multiplex PCR; TCRdb's copy has only in-frame clones and lacks some. The sample includes 120,000 or so clones, 70% to 75% of them seen just once. The sample was PBMCs. The receptors here all came from a woman between 35 and 50 years old in good health and CMV-seronegative. Each CDR3 is given with its conserved first and last residue. The D gene is left open where the match is weak. Expanded clones get a size class; other rows say once, few or many, or leave the size out.

clone size | D gene | J gene | V gene | CDR3 protein | CDR3 DNA
- | - | TRBJ1-2 | TRBV4-3 | CASSQDITGSGYGYTF | TGCGCCAGCAGCCAAGATATCACAGGGAGTGGCTATGGCTACACCTTC
- | TRBD1 | TRBJ1-5 | TRBV7-2 | CASSDRGNQPQHF | TGTGCCAGCAGCGACAGGGGGAATCAGCCCCAGCATTTT
- | - | TRBJ2-5 | TRBV19 | CASSSLSGRGTQYF | TGTGCCAGTAGTAGTTTGTCTGGGCGGGGGACCCAGTACTTC
- | TRBD1 | TRBJ2-1 | TRBV5-8 | CASSGLGQDNEQFF | TGTGCCAGCAGCGGCTTAGGACAGGACAATGAGCAGTTCTTC
few | - | TRBJ2-7 | TRBV10-3 | CAISDRARRVIYEQYF | TGTGCCATCAGTGACAGGGCCCGCAGGGTTATCTACGAGCAGTACTTC
- | - | TRBJ1-2 | TRBV19 | CASSIGQYGYTF | TGTGCCAGTAGTATAGGACAGTATGGCTACACCTTC
- | - | TRBJ1-2 | TRBV4-2 | CASSQESVMSWGYTF | TGTGCCAGCAGCCAAGAAAGTGTGATGAGCTGGGGCTACACCTTC
- | TRBD1 | TRBJ1-2 | TRBV11-2 | CASSLDRGYGYTF | TGTGCCAGCAGCCTAGACAGGGGCTATGGCTACACCTTC
once | - | TRBJ1-4 | TRBV7-2 | CASSLRGSTQTLVEKLFF | TGTGCCAGCAGCTTAAGAGGGAGTACCCAGACTCTGGTTGAAAAACTGTTTTTT
- | - | TRBJ1-1 | TRBV7-3 | CASSLSVNTEAFF | TGTGCCAGCAGCTTAAGCGTGAACACTGAAGCTTTCTTT
- | - | TRBJ2-7 | TRBV27 | CASSFNGSYEQYF | TGTGCCAGCAGTTTTAACGGGTCCTACGAGCAGTACTTC
- | TRBD1 | TRBJ2-7 | TRBV19 | CASSQQGAGEQYF | TGTGCCAGTAGCCAGCAGGGGGCGGGAGAGCAGTACTTC
once | TRBD1 | TRBJ1-2 | TRBV4-3 | CASSQEGTGRQNYGYTF | TGCGCCAGCAGCCAAGAGGGGACAGGGCGACAAAACTATGGCTACACCTTC
- | - | TRBJ2-6 | TRBV7-9 | CASSLTPGSGANVLTF | TGTGCCAGCAGCCTAACTCCTGGCTCTGGGGCCAACGTCCTGACTTTC
once | TRBD2 | TRBJ2-1 | TRBV7-3 | CASSPLAGAYNEQFF | TGTGCCAGCAGCCCTCTCGCGGGAGCGTACAATGAGCAGTTCTTC
- | TRBD1 | TRBJ2-4 | TRBV7-2 | CASSLGWTGPQNIQYF | TGTGCCAGCAGCTTGGGGTGGACAGGCCCCCAAAACATTCAGTACTTC
- | TRBD2 | TRBJ2-1 | TRBV11-2 | CASSLLRGGWEGEQFF | TGTGCCAGCAGCCTACTGCGGGGGGGCTGGGAGGGTGAGCAGTTCTTC
- | - | TRBJ1-2 | TRBV28 | CASSLSLLNYGYTF | TGTGCCAGCAGTTTAAGCTTGCTGAACTATGGCTACACCTTC
few | - | TRBJ1-1 | TRBV28 | CASRTDTEAFF | TGTGCCAGCCGCACGGACACTGAAGCTTTCTTT
- | - | TRBJ2-1 | TRBV7-9 | CASSTKRTLYNEQFF | TGTGCCAGCAGCACGAAAAGGACTCTGTATAATGAGCAGTTCTTC
few | TRBD1 | TRBJ1-2 | TRBV2 | CASSATGQSGYGYTF | TGTGCCAGCAGTGCAACGGGACAGAGCGGCTATGGCTACACCTTC
- | TRBD2 | TRBJ2-3 | TRBV9 | CASSRWEGPDTQYF | TGTGCCAGCAGCCGATGGGAGGGACCAGATACGCAGTATTTT
- | - | TRBJ1-4 | TRBV7-9 | CAMRAGEKLFF | TGTGCCATGAGGGCTGGTGAAAAACTGTTTTTT
- | - | TRBJ2-1 | TRBV5-4 | CASSREGSGGYNEQFF | TGTGCCAGCAGCCGTGAGGGTAGCGGAGGATACAATGAGCAGTTCTTC
- | - | TRBJ2-3 | TRBV7-3 | CASSLGGGAGSTDTQYF | TGTGCCAGCAGCTTAGGTGGGGGGGCAGGGAGTACAGATACGCAGTATTTT
few | - | TRBJ2-1 | TRBV5-5 | CASSTPGSTYNEQFF | TGTGCCAGCAGCACACCGGGATCGACCTACAATGAGCAGTTCTTC
- | TRBD2 | TRBJ2-2 | TRBV5-1 | CASSSGTTGELFF | TGCGCCAGCAGCAGCGGGACTACCGGGGAGCTGTTTTTT
- | TRBD1 | TRBJ1-6 | TRBV27 | CASSSGTGGYNSPLHF | TGTGCCAGCAGTTCCGGGACAGGGGGCTATAATTCACCCCTCCACTTT
- | TRBD1 | TRBJ2-7 | TRBV25-1 | CASAETGAYEQYF | TGTGCCAGCGCAGAGACAGGGGCCTACGAGCAGTACTTC
few | - | TRBJ1-6 | TRBV7-9 | CASSLASGRALHF | TGTGCCAGCAGCTTAGCCTCAGGGAGGGCCCTCCACTTT
- | TRBD1 | TRBJ1-5 | TRBV28 | CASRMELGTENQPQHF | TGTGCCAGCAGGATGGAGCTCGGGACAGAAAATCAGCCCCAGCATTTT
- | - | TRBJ2-6 | TRBV7-3 | CASSFTGTGANVLTF | TGTGCCAGCAGCTTCACGGGAACTGGGGCCAACGTCCTGACTTTC
- | - | TRBJ2-3 | TRBV30 | CAWSAHKDTQYF | TGTGCCTGGAGCGCCCACAAGGATACGCAGTATTTT
few | - | TRBJ2-2 | TRBV4-2 | CASSSEDGLNTGELFF | TGTGCCAGCAGCTCCGAAGACGGACTGAACACCGGGGAGCTGTTTTTT
- | - | TRBJ2-3 | TRBV6-5 | CASSRRGTSTDTQYF | TGTGCCAGCTCCCGGCGGGGAACTAGCACAGATACGCAGTATTTT
- | TRBD2 | TRBJ2-2 | TRBV11-3 | CASSSGTSGYTGELFF | TGTGCCAGCAGCTCCGGGACTAGCGGGTACACCGGGGAGCTGTTTTTT
- | TRBD1 | TRBJ2-7 | TRBV7-7 | CASSLDRGYEQYF | TGTGCCAGCAGCTTAGACAGGGGATACGAGCAGTACTTC
- | TRBD1 | TRBJ2-5 | TRBV9 | CASSVDRGTGAQYF | TGTGCCAGCAGCGTGGACAGGGGGACAGGGGCCCAGTACTTC
- | TRBD1 | TRBJ1-2 | TRBV5-1 | CASSLGTGQGFGYTF | TGCGCCAGCAGCTTGGGGACGGGACAGGGGTTTGGCTACACCTTC
- | - | TRBJ1-2 | TRBV6-6 | CASSYLGDYGYTF | TGTGCCAGCAGTTACTTAGGGGACTATGGCTACACCTTC
- | TRBD1 | TRBJ1-4 | TRBV7-9 | CASSLEQGSEKLFF | TGTGCCAGCAGCTTAGAACAGGGGTCTGAAAAACTGTTTTTT
- | - | TRBJ2-2 | TRBV10-3 | CAISETTQGKWELFF | TGTGCCATCAGTGAGACTACCCAGGGGAAGTGGGAGCTGTTTTTT
few | TRBD1 | TRBJ1-2 | TRBV28 | CASRSGTGGIYGYTF | TGTGCCAGCAGATCCGGGACAGGGGGAATCTATGGCTACACCTTC
- | - | TRBJ1-1 | TRBV5-5 | CASSLIEVGNTEAFF | TGTGCCAGCAGCTTAATCGAGGTGGGGAACACTGAAGCTTTCTTT
- | TRBD2 | TRBJ2-7 | TRBV5-1 | CASSIASGNSYEQYF | TGCGCCAGCAGCATTGCTAGCGGGAACTCCTACGAGCAGTACTTC
- | - | TRBJ2-2 | TRBV19 | CASSIDRARGHGDTGELFF | TGTGCCAGTAGTATAGATCGGGCCAGGGGTCATGGAGACACCGGGGAGCTGTTTTTT
- | - | TRBJ1-1 | TRBV28 | CASRPRKIRSGMNTEAFF | TGTGCCAGCAGGCCCAGGAAGATCAGGTCCGGAATGAACACTGAAGCTTTCTTT
- | - | TRBJ2-7 | TRBV7-2 | CASSLALSSYEQYF | TGTGCCAGCAGCTTAGCGCTAAGCTCCTACGAGCAGTACTTC
- | - | TRBJ2-2 | TRBV11-3 | CASSLGGLGADTGELFF | TGTGCCAGCAGCTTAGGAGGCCTGGGGGCGGACACCGGGGAGCTGTTTTTT
few | - | TRBJ1-2 | TRBV29-1 | CSASGAANYGYTF | TGCAGCGCCTCAGGGGCCGCTAACTATGGCTACACCTTC
- | - | TRBJ2-7 | TRBV28 | CASSHKQVQYF | TGTGCCAGCAGTCATAAGCAGGTGCAGTACTTC
- | - | TRBJ2-5 | TRBV5-1 | CASSPDNSETQYF | TGCGCCAGCAGCCCGGACAACTCGGAGACCCAGTACTTC
- | - | TRBJ2-7 | TRBV13 | CASSLQGRSYEQYF | TGTGCCAGCAGCTTACAGGGCCGCTCCTACGAGCAGTACTTC
- | - | TRBJ2-5 | TRBV11-2 | CASCPGVQETQYF | TGTGCCAGTTGCCCGGGAGTCCAAGAGACCCAGTACTTC
- | TRBD2 | TRBJ2-3 | TRBV11-2 | CASSPQGLAGATQYF | TGTGCCAGCAGCCCTCAGGGACTAGCGGGGGCCACGCAGTATTTT
- | - | TRBJ2-7 | TRBV27 | CASSEAHRAYEQYF | TGTGCCAGCAGTGAAGCCCACAGGGCCTACGAGCAGTACTTC